This T cell receptor beta chain was captured by sequencing in a study of blood T cell repertoires in COVID-19. Study-level background: Collection of acute and convalescent COVID-19 samples took place in the United States, Italy and Spain.

From germline, CDR1 is WNHNN and CDR2 SYGVQD (reference sequence). This CDR3 has 13 amino acids. V lost 4 bases, J lost 2 bases, and 7 bases lay in between. Clones were read by immunoSEQ multiplex PCR, and TCRdb kept only the in-frame ones, dropping some. The repertoire holds about 120,000 clones, with 85% to 90% as singletons. The receptor comes from a woman between 50 and 59 years old with acute or convalescent COVID-19. Sequencing was performed on peripheral blood. The chain recombines TRBV10-1 with TRBJ2-3; perhaps TRBD2 as D (6 bases). The DNA of the CDR3 is TGCGCCAGCAGTGGGACTACCACAGATACGCAGTATTTT. Protein product: CASSGTTTDTQYF.